This TCR beta chain was identified in a study of T cells in localized non-small cell lung cancer (TCRdb year 2020). In terms of the full investigation: The study analyzed T cell repertoires of 236 early-stage NSCLC patients, comparing tumors and uninvolved tumor-adjacent lungs. The cohort was made up of some 240 treatment-naive NSCLC patients whose localized lung tumors had been resected. NSCLC patients had a mean age of around 66 years, and fewer than 150 were male and some 98 female. The full study reports these points: Because of the exploratory design, TCR variables were selected using unadjusted p-values without false-discovery rate correction. Higher blood T cell density associated with longer overall survival, while higher adjacent-lung clonality associated with shorter survival. Because multi-region tumor sequencing was not performed, intratumor heterogeneity could not be ruled out. Uninvolved tumor-adjacent lung showed the highest T cell clonality, higher than tumor, which suggests more focused antigenic responses in the uninvolved tumor-adjacent lung. A median of approximately 55 of the top 100 tumor clones were detected in paired uninvolved adjacent lung, and under 30 of these tumor clones were also found among the top 100 clones of the paired uninvolved adjacent lung.

Regarding this clone: Its antigen specificity is not known. Qualities for individual bases were not recorded, and no much larger clone is one base off.

The immunoSEQ Assay was used to sequence TCR beta CDR3 regions from DNA. On the study's bioinformatics: T cell density was computed as TCR beta template counts normalized to usable DNA estimated by amplifying housekeeping genes. Richness was estimated using the preseqR package, with extrapolation to 400,000 templates for PBMC samples and to 120,000 templates for tissue samples. Clonality was defined by subtracting Pielou's evenness from one. To identify tissue-enriched TCRs, differential abundance testing was run on productive amino-acid clonotypes with a minimum total count of 5 and an alpha of 0.1. The Jaccard Index and the Morisita Overlap Index were used to quantify repertoire overlap between compartments. GLIPH clustered TCR beta CDR3s with public tetramer-defined viral CDR3s; viral motifs required at least three viral sequences plus V-gene enrichment. Entries here come from immuneACCESS through TCRdb and include only in-frame sequences with V and J called. Some clones fail to appear in such tables; in the studies checked, an unresolved V gene covers under half of the shortfall, and the cause of the remainder is unknown. The V and J calls and the clone size are those of that table, but D and trimming were determined from the DNA. The sample data list 2,100 or so clones, and more than 35% of these were observed just once. The top ten hold roughly a tenth of the sample.

At diagnosis, peripheral blood, uninvolved tumor-adjacent lung and tumor were collected and stored as a combination of fresh-frozen and FFPE material. Reading from cysteine to phenylalanine, the CDR3 counts 15 amino acids. The DNA shown is the 45-base CDR3, in frame from base 1. V and J are truncated by 2 bases and 1 base respectively, leaving an intervening sequence of 9 bases. The germline V gene (reference sequence) specifies LNHDA as CDR1 and SQIVND as CDR2. The chain is made from TRBV19 and TRBJ1-5, with an unclear D gene assignment. The receptor comes from a male donor at least 60 years old with stage II squamous cell lung carcinoma. Sequences were derived from lung tumor tissue, sampled before any cancer treatment. The CDR3: CASSIYSDSNQPQHF. At the DNA level, the sequence is TGTGCCAGTAGTATATATTCGGACAGCAATCAGCCCCAGCATTTT. The variable domain in full, with residues beyond the CDR3 obtained from the reference TRBV19 and TRBJ1-5 genes, is DGGITQSPKYLFRKEGQNVTLSCEQNLNHDAMYWYRQDPGQGLRLIYYSQIVNDFQKGDIAEGYSVSREKKESFPLTVTSAQKNPTAFYLCASSIYSDSNQPQHFGDGTRLSIL.